Shown below are 5 T cell receptor beta chains from a single sample sequenced in a study of neurological immune-mediated disorders. This sample's time point: technical triplicate 3. TCRdb re-derived calls from the 5' RACE reads in MiXCR, one entry per CDR3 protein. The sample lists over 25,000 distinct CDR3 sequences, approximately 16% occurring once. Sequenced input: CD4+ T cells from blood. The origin of the receptors is a female donor with HTLV-1-associated myelopathy (HAM/TSP).

This clonotype was seen many times. The chain couples TRBV29-1 to TRBJ2-5; the D gene is possibly TRBD2 (5 bases). V shed 6 bases and J shed 1 base, with 9 bases lying between them. The CDR3 sequence is 12 residues long. Germline CDR1 reads SQVTM; CDR2 reads ANQGSEA. The CDR3 loop is CSVSAGQETQYF. CDR3 bases: TGCAGCGTCTCGGCGGGCCAAGAGACCCAGTACTTC.

This chain uses TRBV12-3 or TRBV12-4 with TRBJ2-3; D perhaps matches TRBD2 (5 bases). This CDR3 comprises 15 residues. Between the trimmed V and J ends, which lost 1 base and 4 bases, there was a span of 12 bases. As DNA, the CDR3 is TGTGCCAGCAGTTTAGGTCTAGCCCCCCCAGATACGCAGTATTTT. Protein product: CASSLGLAPPDTQYF.

This clonotype was found many times. Here the CDR3 DNA reads TGTGCCATCAGTGAGAGGATTGCCCGGGCAAGCAATCAGCCCCAGCATTTT. It yields the protein CAISERIARASNQPQHF. The chain recombines TRBV10-3 with TRBJ1-5; D is uncertain. V was cut by 2 bases and J by 1 base, with 15 bases left in between. The CDR3 is 17 residues long. The germline V gene encodes CDR1 ENHRY and CDR2 SYGVKD.

This clonotype has ten or more counts. The chain is built from TRBV5-5 and TRBJ1-5; D ambiguous. The germline V gene has CDR1 SGHKS and CDR2 YYEKEE (reference sequence). Trimming took 2 bases from V and 3 from J, leaving 3 bases between them. This CDR3 comprises 12 residues. CDR3 in DNA: TGTGCCAGCAGCTTCTTCAATCAGCCCCAGCATTTT. Amino acid sequence: CASSFFNQPQHF.

This chain uses TRBV7-2 with TRBJ2-4, with 9 bases lining up with TRBD2. The CDR3 contains 16 residues. The germline V gene encodes CDR1 SGHTA and CDR2 FQGNSA. The trim removed 4 bases at V and 3 bases at J, leaving 7 bases unmatched. CDR3 nucleotides: TGTGCCAGCAGCTACACTAGCGGGTTGGTCAAAAACATTCAGTACTTC. It yields the protein CASSYTSGLVKNIQYF.